This TCR beta chain was sequenced for a study of control samples from healthy donors and cancer patients. As to this clone: This specimen includes other DNA sequences encoding the same CDR3.

Sequencing was performed with immunoSEQ multiplex PCR; in TCRdb, only in-frame clones are kept and a portion is missing. The sample contains about 130,000 clones, around 94% of which appear only once. J gave up 2 bases and V 4 bases, and 5 bases lay outside the gene matches. This CDR3 has 14 amino acids. The V gene's germline CDR1 is SGDLS and CDR2 YYNGEE. This clonotype was obtained from a man aged 60-69 years with colorectal cancer. The chain carries TRBV9 and TRBJ1-1, with 7 bases lining up with TRBD1. The specimen sequenced was PBMCs. CDR3 bases: TGTGCCAGCAGCACACAGGGGAGAAACACTGAAGCTTTCTTT. Protein product: CASSTQGRNTEAFF.